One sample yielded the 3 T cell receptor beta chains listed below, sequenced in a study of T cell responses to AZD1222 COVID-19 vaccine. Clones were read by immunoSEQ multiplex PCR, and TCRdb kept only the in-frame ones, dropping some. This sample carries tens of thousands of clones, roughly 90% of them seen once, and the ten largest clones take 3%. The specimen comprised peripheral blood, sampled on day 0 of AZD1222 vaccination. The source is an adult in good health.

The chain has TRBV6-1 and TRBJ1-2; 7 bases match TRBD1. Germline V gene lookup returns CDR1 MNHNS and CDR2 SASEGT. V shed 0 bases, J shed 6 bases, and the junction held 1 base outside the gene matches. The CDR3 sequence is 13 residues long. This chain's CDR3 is CASSEAGTDGYTF. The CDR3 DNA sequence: TGTGCCAGCAGTGAAGCGGGGACAGATGGCTACACCTTC.

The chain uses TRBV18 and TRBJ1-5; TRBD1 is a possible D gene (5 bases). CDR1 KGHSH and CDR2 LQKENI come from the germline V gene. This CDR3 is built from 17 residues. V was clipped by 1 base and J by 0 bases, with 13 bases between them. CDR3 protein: CASSPRQTAYSNQPQHF. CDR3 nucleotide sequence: TGTGCCAGCTCACCACGCCAGACAGCGTATAGCAATCAGCCCCAGCATTTT.

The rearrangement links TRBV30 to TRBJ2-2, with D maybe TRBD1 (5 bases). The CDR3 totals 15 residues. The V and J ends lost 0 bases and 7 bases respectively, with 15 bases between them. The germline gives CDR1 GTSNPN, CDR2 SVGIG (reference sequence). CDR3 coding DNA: TGTGCCTGGAGTGTAAGTCGGACAAATCACGGGGAGCTGTTTTTT. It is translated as CAWSVSRTNHGELFF. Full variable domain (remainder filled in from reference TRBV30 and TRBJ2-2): SQTIHQWPATLVQPVGSPLSLECTVEGTSNPNLYWYRQAAGRGLQLLFYSVGIGQISSEVPQNLSASRPQDRQFILSSKKLLLSDSGFYLCAWSVSRTNHGELFFGEGSRLTVL.